The sequence of this TCR beta chain was determined in a study of T cell changes during pregnancy in multiple sclerosis. Assay used: immunoSEQ multiplex PCR; TCRdb lists only in-frame clones, some missing. The sample includes tens of thousands of clones, approximately 90% of them seen just once. Germline CDR1 reads DFQATT; CDR2 reads SNEGSKA (reference sequence). The CDR3 contains 11 residues. V dropped 1 base and J dropped 3 bases, with 4 bases sitting between them. The TCR comes from a female donor in good health, enrolled as a control in a pregnancy study. The sequencing here drew on peripheral blood, taken in the second trimester of pregnancy. The chain has TRBV20-1 and TRBJ2-7; D not certain. CDR3 in DNA: TGCAGTGCTAGAGTAGACTACGAGCAGTACTTC. Translation gives CSARVDYEQYF.